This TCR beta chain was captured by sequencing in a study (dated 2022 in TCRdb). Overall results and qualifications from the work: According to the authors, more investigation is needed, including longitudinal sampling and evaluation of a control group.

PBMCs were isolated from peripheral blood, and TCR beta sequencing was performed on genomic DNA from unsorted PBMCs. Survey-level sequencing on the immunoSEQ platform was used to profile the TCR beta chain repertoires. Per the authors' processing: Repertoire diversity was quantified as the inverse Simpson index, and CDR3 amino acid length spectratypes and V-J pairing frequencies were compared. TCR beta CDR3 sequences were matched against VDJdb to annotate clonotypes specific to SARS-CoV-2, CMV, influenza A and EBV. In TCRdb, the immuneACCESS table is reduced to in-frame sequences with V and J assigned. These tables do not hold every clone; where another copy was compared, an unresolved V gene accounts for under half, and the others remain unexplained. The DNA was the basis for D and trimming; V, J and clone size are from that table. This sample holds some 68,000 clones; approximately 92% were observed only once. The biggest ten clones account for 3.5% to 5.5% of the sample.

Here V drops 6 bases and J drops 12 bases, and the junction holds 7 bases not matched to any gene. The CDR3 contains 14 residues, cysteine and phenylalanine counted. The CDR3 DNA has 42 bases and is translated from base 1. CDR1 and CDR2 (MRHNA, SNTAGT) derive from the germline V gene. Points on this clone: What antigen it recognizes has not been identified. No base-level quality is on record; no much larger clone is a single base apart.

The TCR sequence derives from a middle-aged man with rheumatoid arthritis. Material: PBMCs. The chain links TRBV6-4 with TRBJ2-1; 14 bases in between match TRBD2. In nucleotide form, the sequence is TGTGCCAGCAGCATCGGACTAGCGGGAGGAGTGCAGTTCTTC. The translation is CASSIGLAGGVQFF.